A selection of T cell receptor beta chains follows, all from one sample in a study of OX40 agonist ivuxolimab in advanced cancers. TCRdb's table, derived via immunoSEQ multiplex PCR, lists solely in-frame clones and lacks some. The sample consists of approximately 61,000 clones, roughly 80% of them appearing once. The sequencing used CD4+ or CD8+ T cells sorted from blood, collected in a trial of the OX40 agonist ivuxolimab. These receptors all stem from an adult with an advanced solid tumor such as melanoma, head and neck, liver or kidney cancer. The CDR3 runs from the conserved cysteine through the conserved F or W.

length | J | V | CDR3
16 | TRBJ2-1 | TRBV7-9 | CASSSLGGQGAREQFF
14 | TRBJ1-2 | TRBV5-1 | CASRWQPTNYGYTF
14 | TRBJ2-1 | TRBV9 | CASSVRQNHNEQFF
16 | TRBJ2-3 | TRBV4-3 | CASSQEAGMAADTQYF
14 | TRBJ2-7 | TRBV2 | CASGQREPSYEQYF
14 | TRBJ2-5 | TRBV19 | CASSTGGTVETQYF
15 | TRBJ2-5 | TRBV9 | CASSVLTGAQETQYF
13 | TRBJ1-1 | TRBV6-4 | CASSAEPNTEAFF
15 | TRBJ1-1 | TRBV6-1 | CASSEDRTGDTEAFF
13 | TRBJ2-5 | TRBV6-1 | CASRGRVQETQYF
16 | TRBJ2-3 | TRBV7-9 | CASSLALAGYTDTQYF
14 | TRBJ2-1 | TRBV6-5 | CASRSPGTSDEQFF
14 | TRBJ2-3 | TRBV5-1 | CASSWGQGTDTQYF
16 | TRBJ2-2 | TRBV4-2 | CASSRFIGRDTGELFF
13 | TRBJ2-3 | TRBV5-1 | CASSLGGTDTQYF
15 | TRBJ1-3 | TRBV5-4 | CASSLDFQTGNTIYF
15 | TRBJ1-5 | TRBV6-5 | CASSYSTTGDQPQHF
13 | TRBJ2-5 | TRBV5-4 | CASSWPDQETQYF
16 | TRBJ2-6 | TRBV5-6 | CASSWGLTAGANVLTF
15 | TRBJ2-3 | TRBV5-6 | CASSSGLAGVDTQYF